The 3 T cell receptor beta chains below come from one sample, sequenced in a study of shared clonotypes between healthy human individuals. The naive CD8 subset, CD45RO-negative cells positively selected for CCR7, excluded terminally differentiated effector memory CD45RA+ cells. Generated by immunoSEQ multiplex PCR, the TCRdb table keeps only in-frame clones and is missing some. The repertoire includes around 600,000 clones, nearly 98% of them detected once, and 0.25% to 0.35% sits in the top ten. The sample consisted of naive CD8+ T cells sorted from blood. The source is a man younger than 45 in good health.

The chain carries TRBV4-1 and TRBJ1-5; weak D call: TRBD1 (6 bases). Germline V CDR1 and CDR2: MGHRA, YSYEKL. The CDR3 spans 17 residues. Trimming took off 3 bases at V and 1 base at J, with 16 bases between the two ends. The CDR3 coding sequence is TGCGCCAGCAGCCACCGCTCACAGGGTTTAAGCAATCAGCCCCAGCATTTT. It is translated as CASSHRSQGLSNQPQHF.

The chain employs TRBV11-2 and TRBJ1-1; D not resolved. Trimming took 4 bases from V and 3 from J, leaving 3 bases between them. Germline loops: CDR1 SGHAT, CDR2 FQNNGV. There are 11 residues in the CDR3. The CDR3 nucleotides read TGTGCCAGCAGCTCTGACACTGAAGCTTTCTTT. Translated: CASSSDTEAFF.

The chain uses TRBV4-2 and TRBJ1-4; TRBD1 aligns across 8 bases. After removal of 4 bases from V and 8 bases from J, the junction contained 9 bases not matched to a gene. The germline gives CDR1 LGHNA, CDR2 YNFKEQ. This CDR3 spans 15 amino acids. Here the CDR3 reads CASSPTGTGQEKLFF. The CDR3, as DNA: TGTGCCAGCAGCCCAACCGGGACAGGCCAAGAAAAACTGTTTTTT.